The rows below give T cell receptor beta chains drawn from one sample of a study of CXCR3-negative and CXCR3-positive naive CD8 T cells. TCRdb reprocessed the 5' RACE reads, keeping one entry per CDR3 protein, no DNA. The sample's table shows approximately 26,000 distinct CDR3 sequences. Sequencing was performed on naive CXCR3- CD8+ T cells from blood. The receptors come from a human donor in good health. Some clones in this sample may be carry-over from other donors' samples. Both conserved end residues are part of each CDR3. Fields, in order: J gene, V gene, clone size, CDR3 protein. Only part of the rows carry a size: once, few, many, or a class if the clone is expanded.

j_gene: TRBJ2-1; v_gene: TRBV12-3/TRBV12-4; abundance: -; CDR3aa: CASSTRLAGAYNEQFF
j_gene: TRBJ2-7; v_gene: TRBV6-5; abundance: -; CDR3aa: CASRQSQWSYEQYF
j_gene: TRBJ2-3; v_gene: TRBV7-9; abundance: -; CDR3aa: CASSPGKAADTQYF
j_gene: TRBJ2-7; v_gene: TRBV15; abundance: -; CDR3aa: CATSRARQGESSYEQYF
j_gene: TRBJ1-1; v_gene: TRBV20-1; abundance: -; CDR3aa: CSARDLANEGLGTEAFF
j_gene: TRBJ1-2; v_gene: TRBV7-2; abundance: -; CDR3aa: CASSFSPGPYGYTF
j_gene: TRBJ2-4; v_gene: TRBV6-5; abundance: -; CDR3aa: CASSYEAKNIQYF
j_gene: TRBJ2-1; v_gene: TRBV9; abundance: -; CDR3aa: CASSPRTRPSYNEQFF
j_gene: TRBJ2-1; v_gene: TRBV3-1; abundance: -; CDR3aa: CASSPGTKAAVYNEQFF
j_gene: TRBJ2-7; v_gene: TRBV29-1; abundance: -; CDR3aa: CSVEDQGRLAGGGQYF
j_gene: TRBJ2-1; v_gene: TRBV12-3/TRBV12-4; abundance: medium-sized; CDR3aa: CASTFEGLGYNEQFF
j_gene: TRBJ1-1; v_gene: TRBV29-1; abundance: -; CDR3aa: CSVQQVPGQGSNTEAFF
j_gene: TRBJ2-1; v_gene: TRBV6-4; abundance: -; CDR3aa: CASSDQGGGANEQFF
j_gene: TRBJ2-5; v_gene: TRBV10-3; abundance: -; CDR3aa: CAISDPAGEAQTQYF
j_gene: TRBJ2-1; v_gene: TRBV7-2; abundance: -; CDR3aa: CASSSSGLDYNEQFF
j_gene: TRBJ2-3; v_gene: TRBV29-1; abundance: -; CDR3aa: CSVVLRILDTQYF
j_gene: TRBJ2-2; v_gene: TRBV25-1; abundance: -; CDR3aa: CASRYTGELFF
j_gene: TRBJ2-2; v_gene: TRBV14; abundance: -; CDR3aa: CASSRDWGSATTGELFF
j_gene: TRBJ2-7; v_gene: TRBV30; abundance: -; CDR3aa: CAWSVPPGEQYF
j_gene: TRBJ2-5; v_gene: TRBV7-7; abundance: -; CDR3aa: CASSPLGGAQETQYF
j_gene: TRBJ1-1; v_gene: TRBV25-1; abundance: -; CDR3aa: CASSEPNQNTEAFF
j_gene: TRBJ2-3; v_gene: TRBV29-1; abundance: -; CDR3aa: CSASGGLDTDTQYF
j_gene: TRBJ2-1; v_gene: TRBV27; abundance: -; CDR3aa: CASRNRGLGQFF
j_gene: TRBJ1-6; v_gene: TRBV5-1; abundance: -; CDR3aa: CASSSTPRDTNSPLHF
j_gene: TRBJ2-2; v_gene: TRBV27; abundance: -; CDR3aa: CASSEGFNTGELFF
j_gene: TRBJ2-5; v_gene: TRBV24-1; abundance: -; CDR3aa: CATSDWDLQETQYF